Described below is a single T cell receptor (beta chain) sequence and its context. Method: immunoSEQ multiplex PCR; TCRdb's copy keeps in-frame clones and lacks some. The table lists approximately 76,000 clones, about 82% of them singletons. This sample is part of a study of OX40 agonist ivuxolimab in advanced cancers. CDR3 length equals 11 residues. Trimming took 8 bases from V and 11 from J, leaving 13 bases between them. CDR1 is SGHDN, CDR2 FVKESK, per germline. The sequence was collected from an adult with an advanced solid tumor such as melanoma, head and neck, liver or kidney cancer. The sample here was CD4+ or CD8+ T cells sorted from blood, taken in a trial of the OX40 agonist ivuxolimab. The gene calls are TRBV14 and TRBJ1-5, with D uncertain. The CDR3 bases are TGTGCCAGCCCCGGGATTAGGGCCCAGCATTTT. This codes for CASPGIRAQHF.